This entry lists 27 T cell receptor beta chains sequenced from one sample in a study of blood T cells in healthy people across ages. Then a second PCR, running about 6 to 11 cycles, was carried out with a sample-barcoded 5' primer and a J-beta primer mix. TCRdb redid the calling of the 5' RACE reads with MiXCR, one entry per CDR3 protein. The sample has around 650,000 distinct CDR3 sequences, about 30% seen once. Sequences were obtained from blood. The receptors shown here come from a woman over 75 in good health.

The CDR3 coding sequence is TGCGCCAGCAGCACCAAATCGGAGCAGTACTTC. It specifies CASSTKSEQYF. This chain links TRBV5-1 with TRBJ2-7; D not resolved. The germline V gene has CDR1 SGHRS and CDR2 YFSETQ. This CDR3 contains 11 residues. Trimming took off 4 bases at V and 7 bases at J, with 9 bases between the two ends.

The table lists this clonotype with many counts. The J gene is TRBJ2-5, the V gene TRBV11-2, with 11 nucleotides matching TRBD2. The CDR3 runs 15 residues. CDR1 and CDR2 from the germline V gene are SGHAT and FQNNGV. The J segment lost 2 bases and the V segment lost 5 bases, leaving 4 bases of the junction unmatched. DNA for the CDR3: TGTGCCAGCAGCCCTGTAGCGGGGGGGCAAGAGACCCAGTACTTC. Its protein is CASSPVAGGQETQYF.

With respect to this clonotype: This clone may be a read error of a much larger clone one base away. V is TRBV5-4 and J is TRBJ2-3, with 10 bases identical to TRBD1. Germline values: CDR1 SGHNT, CDR2 YYREEE (reference sequence). The CDR3 runs to 13 residues. The CDR3: CTSSSADRGTQYF. CDR3 nucleotide sequence: TGTACCAGCAGCTCAGCGGACAGGGGGACGCAGTATTTT.

The genes are TRBV30 and TRBJ1-1, with 9 bases matching TRBD1. Germline V gene lookup returns CDR1 GTSNPN and CDR2 SVGIG (reference sequence). V shed 5 bases, J shed 4 bases, and the junction held 5 bases outside the gene matches. CDR3 length: 13 residues. The CDR3 spells CAWGGQGGTEAFF. CDR3 DNA: TGTGCCTGGGGGGGACAGGGCGGCACTGAAGCTTTCTTT.

The rearrangement joins TRBV29-1 to TRBJ1-1; D ambiguous. The CDR3 consists of 12 residues. V was trimmed by 7 bases and J by 0 bases, leaving 9 bases between them. CDR1 SQVTM and CDR2 ANQGSEA come from the germline V gene. DNA of the CDR3: TGCAGCGGCAGGACCCTGAACACTGAAGCTTTCTTT. Its protein product is CSGRTLNTEAFF.

The chain joins TRBV28 to TRBJ1-5; D unclear. The CDR3 spans 14 residues. Germline V gene sequence: CDR1 MDHEN, CDR2 SYDVKM. Trimming took 2 bases from V and 4 from J, leaving 9 bases between them. CDR3 nucleotide sequence: TGTGCCAGCAGTTTAATGAGACCTAATCAGCCCCAGCATTTT. It encodes CASSLMRPNQPQHF.

This clonotype has ten or more counts. The V and J genes are TRBV5-1 and TRBJ2-3; 7 nucleotides line up with TRBD1. J lost 2 bases, V lost 3 bases, and 6 bases had no gene match. CDR3 length equals 15 residues. The germline CDR1 and CDR2 sequences are SGHRS and YFSETQ. CDR3 in DNA: TGCGCCAGCAGCTCCCCCGGGACAGACACAGATACGCAGTATTTT. As protein: CASSSPGTDTDTQYF.

This chain links TRBV7-2 with TRBJ2-1; 10 bases agree with TRBD2. Matching the DNA end better, TRBJ2-7 makes the J call doubtful. The germline CDR1 and CDR2 sequences are SGHTA and FQGNSA. CDR3 size: 15 residues. The CDR3 bases are TGTGCCAGCAGCTTAGCGGCTAGCGGGAGTAAAGAGCAGTACTTC. It translates to CASSLAASGSKEQYF.

The J gene is TRBJ1-2, the V gene TRBV28, with D hard to call. CDR3 length: 10 amino acids. CDR1 is MDHEN, CDR2 SYDVKM, per germline. As DNA, the CDR3 is TGTGCGAGCGGAGGGCCTGGCTACACCTTC. This codes for CASGGPGYTF.

This clonotype came up many times. J is TRBJ2-5 and V is TRBV6-5; 9 bases map to TRBD1. CDR1 is MNHEY and CDR2 is SVGAGI in the germline V gene. Germline trimming cut 6 bases from V and 0 bases from J; bases unmatched to any gene: 8. The CDR3 extends over 16 amino acids. The CDR3 loop is CASSRRTGDNQETQYF. The DNA of the CDR3 is TGTGCCAGCAGCCGGAGGACAGGGGATAACCAAGAGACCCAGTACTTC.

This clonotype was observed a handful of times. The chain has TRBV12-3 or TRBV12-4 and TRBJ2-2; 9 nucleotides line up with TRBD2. This CDR3 has 16 residues. V lost 6 bases, J lost 0 bases, and 5 bases stayed unmatched. CDR3 bases: TGTGCCAGCAGCCCCTTAGCGGGAGCGAACACCGGGGAGCTGTTTTTT. Its protein product is CASSPLAGANTGELFF.

The rearrangement joins TRBV6-5 to TRBJ2-3; 10 positions agree with TRBD2. The CDR3 is made up of 17 amino acids. Germline assignment: CDR1 MNHEY and CDR2 SVGAGI. V lost 0 bases and J lost 4; bases outside the gene matches: 7. Here the CDR3 reads CASSYSGQRGGADTQYF. CDR3 coding DNA: TGTGCCAGCAGTTACTCTGGTCAGCGGGGGGGCGCAGATACGCAGTATTTT.

Written as DNA, the CDR3 is TGTGCCAGCAGCTTAGTGGGGGTCCGCAGAAACACTGAAGCTTTCTTT. This codes for CASSLVGVRRNTEAFF. The chain is built from TRBV7-2 and TRBJ1-1; possible D gene TRBD1, 5 bases. V dropped 1 base and J dropped 2 bases, with 14 bases sitting between them. CDR1 and CDR2 (germline): SGHTA, FQGNSA. There are 16 residues in the CDR3.

This clonotype was observed at least ten times. This CDR3 is CASSALQGPDTQYF. The CDR3 nucleotides read TGTGCCAGCAGCGCCCTACAGGGGCCAGATACGCAGTATTTT. The rearrangement links TRBV7-9 to TRBJ2-3, with 7 nucleotides matching TRBD1. Germline V gene data show CDR1 as SEHNR and CDR2 as FQNEAQ (reference sequence). The junction had 6 bases not matched to a gene; V was cut back by 5 bases and J by 4 bases. The CDR3 contains 14 residues.

This clonotype was detected many times. The gene calls are TRBV21-1 and TRBJ2-3. TRBV21-1 is noted as a pseudogene. The CDR3 is made up of 18 amino acids. CDR3 nucleotide sequence: TGTGCCAGCAGCAAAGCACACCGAGACCGCGAACACACAGATACGCAGTATTTT. This gives the protein CASSKAHRDREHTDTQYF.

The chain's CDR3 is CASSPGLAGVNNEQFF. The CDR3 nucleotides are TGTGCCAGCAGCCCAGGACTCGCGGGAGTCAACAATGAGCAGTTCTTC. The V gene is TRBV2, the J gene TRBJ2-1; 7 positions match TRBD2. CDR3 length: 16 residues. CDR1 SNHLY and CDR2 FYNNEI come from the germline V gene. With V trimmed by 6 bases and J by 5 bases, 13 bases remained unmatched.

V and J are TRBV12-3 or TRBV12-4 and TRBJ2-3, with TRBD1 matching 8 bases. The CDR3 extends over 16 amino acids. The trim removed 4 bases at V and 0 bases at J, leaving 6 bases unmatched. The CDR3 nucleotides are TGTGCCAGCAGTTGGGGGACAGGAATGAGCACAGATACGCAGTATTTT. Encoded protein: CASSWGTGMSTDTQYF.

This clonotype was observed at least ten times. V usage is TRBV6-5 and J usage is TRBJ2-7; maybe TRBD1 (5 bases). The V end was cut by 6 bases, the J end by 5 bases, with 11 bases between. CDR1 is MNHEY and CDR2 is SVGAGI in the germline V gene. The CDR3 covers 12 residues. Here the CDR3 reads CASRGPDNEQYF. The CDR3 DNA reads TGTGCCAGCAGGGGGCCAGACAACGAGCAGTACTTC.

The gene calls are TRBV6-2 or TRBV6-3 and TRBJ2-1; D may match TRBD1 or TRBD2 (5 bases each). This CDR3 has 16 residues. V was shortened by 6 bases and J by 6 bases, with 21 bases between the two germline ends. Germline V lookup: CDR1 MNHEY, CDR2 SVGEGT. The CDR3 here is CASRKSVVRDPNEQFF. As DNA, the CDR3 is TGTGCCAGCAGAAAATCAGTAGTAAGGGACCCCAATGAGCAGTTCTTC.

As regards this clonotype: A much bigger clone sits one base away, suggesting this may be a read error. The chain employs TRBV3-1 and TRBJ2-5; D may be TRBD1 or TRBD2 (6 bases each). The length of the CDR3 is 17 residues. V was pared by 4 bases and J by 2 bases, with 20 bases between. CDR1 is LGHDT and CDR2 is YNNKEL in the germline V gene (reference sequence). This chain's CDR3 is CASSRGISEGTQETQYF. In DNA, the CDR3 is TGTGCCAGCAGCCGCGGCATCTCGGAGGGGACACAAGAGACCCAGTACTTC.

The chain uses TRBV9 and TRBJ2-5; D gene ambiguous. The CDR3 is 12 amino acids. Germline-derived CDR1 and CDR2 are SGDLS and YYNGEE. The ends were cut back, 3 bases at V and 2 bases at J, with 5 bases in the middle. The CDR3 DNA reads as TGTGCCAGCAGCGCCCAACAAGAGACCCAGTACTTC. Its translation is CASSAQQETQYF.

This clonotype was counted a single time. Possible read error: a much larger clone is one base away. CDR3: CSAPPLAGGIEYNEQFF. CDR3 sequence (DNA): TGCAGTGCTCCACCCCTAGCGGGGGGGATTGAATACAATGAGCAGTTCTTC. The rearrangement uses TRBV20-1 and TRBJ2-1, with TRBD2 matching over 12 bases. J lost 4 bases, V lost 5 bases, and 12 bases had no gene match. Germline-derived CDR1 and CDR2 are DFQATT and SNEGSKA (reference sequence). The CDR3 length is 17 residues.

This clonotype was seen repeatedly, ten times or more. The CDR3 region has the DNA TGTGCCAGCAGCCGAATGGGACTAGCGGGAGGGTACGAGCAGTACTTC. Protein: CASSRMGLAGGYEQYF. The V and J genes are TRBV6-5 and TRBJ2-7, with 16 bases identical to TRBD2. Germline V CDR1 and CDR2: MNHEY, SVGAGI. This CDR3 spans 16 amino acids. J lost 4 bases, V lost 6 bases, and 6 bases had no gene match.

This clonotype came up many times. J is TRBJ2-1 and V is TRBV6-6; a weak D match, TRBD1 (6 bases). The V end lost 2 bases, the J end lost 9 bases, and 17 bases lay between the germline ends. Germline V gives CDR1 MNHNY, CDR2 SVGAGI (reference sequence). The CDR3 runs to 15 residues. The CDR3 is CASSYGYGGGGEQFF. The CDR3 bases are TGTGCCAGCAGTTACGGATATGGGGGCGGAGGTGAGCAGTTCTTC.

V gene TRBV7-6 combines with J gene TRBJ2-5; 12 nucleotides line up with TRBD2. This CDR3 contains 15 residues. V was clipped by 4 bases and J by 11 bases; unmatched bases: 11. The germline V gene has CDR1 SGHVS and CDR2 FNYEAQ. CDR3 nucleotides: TGTGCCAGCAGCTCCACTAGCGGGAGGACCGGGGAGCAGTACTTC. This gives the protein CASSSTSGRTGEQYF.

In its sample, this clonotype was seen once. The germline gene is not matched at one end of the junction; a read error may be the cause. The V and J genes are TRBV4-1 and TRBJ2-1; TRBD2 agrees at 10 bases. CDR1 and CDR2 from the germline V gene are MGHRA and YSYEKL. The CDR3 extends over 16 amino acids. CDR3 loop: CASSKDDSGRAYEQFF. The CDR3 DNA reads as TGCGCCAGCAGCAAAGACGACAGCGGGAGGGCCTATGAGCAGTTCTTC.

The chain recombines TRBV7-9 with TRBJ2-1; 11 nucleotides match TRBD2. The CDR3 contains 17 residues. CDR1 SEHNR and CDR2 FQNEAQ come from the germline V gene (reference sequence). J lost 8 bases, V lost 1 base, and 10 bases had no gene match. CDR3 sequence reads: CASSLGFSGRATDEQFF. The CDR3 region has the DNA TGTGCCAGCAGCTTAGGTTTTAGCGGGAGGGCCACCGATGAGCAGTTCTTC.